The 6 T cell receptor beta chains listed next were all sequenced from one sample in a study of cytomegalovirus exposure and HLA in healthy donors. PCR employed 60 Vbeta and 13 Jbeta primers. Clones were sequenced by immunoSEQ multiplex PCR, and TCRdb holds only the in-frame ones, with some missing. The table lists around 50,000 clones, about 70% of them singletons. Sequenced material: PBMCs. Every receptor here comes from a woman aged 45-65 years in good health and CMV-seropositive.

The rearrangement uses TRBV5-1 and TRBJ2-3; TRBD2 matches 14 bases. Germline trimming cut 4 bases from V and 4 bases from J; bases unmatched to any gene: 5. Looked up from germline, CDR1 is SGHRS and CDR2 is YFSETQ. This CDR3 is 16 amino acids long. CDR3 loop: CASSRMGLAGADTQYF. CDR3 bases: TGCGCCAGCAGCAGAATGGGACTAGCGGGAGCAGATACGCAGTATTTT.

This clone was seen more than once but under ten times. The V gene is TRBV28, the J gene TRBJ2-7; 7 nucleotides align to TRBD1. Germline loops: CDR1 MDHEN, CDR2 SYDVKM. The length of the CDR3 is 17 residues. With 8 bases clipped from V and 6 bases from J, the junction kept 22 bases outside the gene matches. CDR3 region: CASQPALEVGDSIEQYF. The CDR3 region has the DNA TGTGCCAGCCAACCGGCTCTGGAGGTGGGGGACAGCATCGAGCAGTACTTC.

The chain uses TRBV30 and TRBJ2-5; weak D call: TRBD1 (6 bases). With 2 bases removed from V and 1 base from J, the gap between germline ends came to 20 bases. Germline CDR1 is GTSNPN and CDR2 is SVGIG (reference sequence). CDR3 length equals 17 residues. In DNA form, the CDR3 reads TGTGCCTGGAGTAAACAGGGAAATGGCCCGATCCAAGAGACCCAGTACTTC. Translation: CAWSKQGNGPIQETQYF.

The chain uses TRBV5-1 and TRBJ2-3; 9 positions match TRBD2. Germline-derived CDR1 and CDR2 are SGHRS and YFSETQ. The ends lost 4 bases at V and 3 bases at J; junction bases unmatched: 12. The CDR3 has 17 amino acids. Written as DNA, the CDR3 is TGCGCCAGCAGCCCCGAGACTAGCGGTCTAAATACAGATACGCAGTATTTT. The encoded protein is CASSPETSGLNTDTQYF.

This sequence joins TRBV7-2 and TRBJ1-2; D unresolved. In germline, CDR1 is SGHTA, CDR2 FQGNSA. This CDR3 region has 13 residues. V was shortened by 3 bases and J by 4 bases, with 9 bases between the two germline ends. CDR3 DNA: TGTGCCAGCAGCTTCGCGGGTAGCTATGGCTACACCTTC. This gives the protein CASSFAGSYGYTF.

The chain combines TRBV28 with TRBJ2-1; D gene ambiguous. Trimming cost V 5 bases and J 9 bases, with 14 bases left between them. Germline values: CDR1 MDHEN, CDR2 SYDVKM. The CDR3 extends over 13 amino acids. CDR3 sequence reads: CASSPTPRGEQFF. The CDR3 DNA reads TGTGCCAGCAGTCCTACCCCCCGAGGTGAGCAGTTCTTC.